Below are 7 T cell receptor beta chains sequenced from a single sample in a study of STAT5B mutations in CD4+ large granular lymphocyte leukemia. Sequenced by immunoSEQ multiplex PCR; TCRdb stores in-frame clones only, minus some. There are about 32,000 clones in the sample; nearly 80% occur only once, and 2.5% to 3% lies in the top ten. Sequenced sample: CD4+ T cells from blood buffy coats. The receptors come from a human donor in good health.

V and J are TRBV7-6 and TRBJ2-2, with a possible D match to TRBD2 (5 bases). Per germline, CDR1 SGHVS and CDR2 FNYEAQ. V lost 4 bases to trimming and J lost 3 bases, with 6 bases between them. The CDR3 covers 13 residues. The CDR3 DNA follows: TGTGCCAGCAGCTCGGACTACACCGGGGAGCTGTTTTTT. Its protein product is CASSSDYTGELFF.

The gene calls are TRBV4-2 and TRBJ1-2, with 9 bases that match TRBD1. Trimming removed 1 base from V and 7 bases from J; junction bases left unmatched: 7. The CDR3 has 15 residues. Germline CDR1 reads LGHNA; CDR2 reads YNFKEQ. CDR3 amino acids: CASSQGWDREVGYTF. As DNA, the CDR3 is TGTGCCAGCAGCCAAGGTTGGGACAGGGAAGTTGGCTACACCTTC.

This chain links TRBV5-4 with TRBJ2-2, with unresolved D. The V end lost 4 bases, the J end lost 6 bases, and 10 bases lay between the germline ends. Germline V lookup: CDR1 SGHNT, CDR2 YYREEE (reference sequence). This CDR3 comprises 13 residues. CDR3 sequence reads: CASSPSAAGELFF. The CDR3 bases are TGTGCCAGCAGCCCCTCTGCAGCCGGGGAGCTGTTTTTT.

The rearrangement links TRBV7-9 to TRBJ2-3, with D uncertain. Trimming removed 1 base from V and 5 bases from J, with 19 bases in between. The CDR3 extends over 17 amino acids. In germline, CDR1 is SEHNR, CDR2 FQNEAQ (reference sequence). Written as DNA, the CDR3 is TGTGCCAGCAGCTTAGGACTGACACTAACCCACGGAGATACGCAGTATTTT. Amino acids: CASSLGLTLTHGDTQYF.

The chain joins TRBV5-1 to TRBJ2-5; a possible D gene is TRBD2 (6 bases). CDR1 SGHRS and CDR2 YFSETQ come from the germline V gene. The CDR3 length is 15 residues. V was shortened by 1 base and J by 2 bases, with 12 bases between the two germline ends. CDR3 region: CASSLRPSAQETQYF. The CDR3 DNA sequence: TGCGCCAGCAGCTTGAGGCCTAGCGCACAAGAGACCCAGTACTTC.

The rearrangement uses TRBV30 and TRBJ2-3; TRBD2 aligns across 8 bases. The CDR3 length is 15 residues. V was pared by 0 bases and J by 4 bases, with 6 bases of the junction left unmatched. CDR1 is GTSNPN, CDR2 SVGIG, per germline (reference sequence). CDR3 in DNA: TGTGCCTGGAGTGTCCGGGGGGGGCGGTCAGATACGCAGTATTTT. This sequence encodes CAWSVRGGRSDTQYF.

The chain has TRBV9 and TRBJ2-1, with TRBD2 matching 8 bases. Germline V gene lookup returns CDR1 SGDLS and CDR2 YYNGEE. J gave up 2 bases and V 1 base, and 5 bases lay outside the gene matches. There are 16 residues in the CDR3. The CDR3 loop reads CASSVPPAGAYNEQFF. As DNA, the CDR3 is TGTGCCAGCAGCGTACCCCCAGCGGGGGCCTACAATGAGCAGTTCTTC.